This is a list of T cell receptor beta chains from one sample in a study of cytomegalovirus exposure and HLA in healthy donors. Here immunoSEQ multiplex PCR was the method, and the copy in TCRdb shows in-frame clones only, minus some. Here the sample spans about 160,000 clones, 70% to 90% being singletons. Sequenced input: PBMCs. The receptors were gathered from a woman aged 18-29 years in good health and CMV-seronegative. Each CDR3 is given with its conserved first and last residue. D genes are given only for firm matches. The size field is filled for only some rows; it gives once, few, many or a size class.

j_call d_call clone_size v_call cdr3_nt cdr3_aa
TRBJ2-7 TRBD2 - TRBV7-9 TGTGCCAGCAGCTTAATCCGCGGGAGGACCTACGAGCAGTACTTC CASSLIRGRTYEQYF
TRBJ1-2 - - TRBV29-1 TGCAGCTACCAGGGAGGAGCCACCACCGGCTACACCTTC CSYQGGATTGYTF
TRBJ1-4 TRBD1 - TRBV30 TGTGCCTGGAGCGCCGGGACAGGGGGTGATGAAAAACTGTTTTTT CAWSAGTGGDEKLFF
TRBJ2-7 - - TRBV21-1 TGTGCCAGTCGCCGGGGAAGTTCCTACGAGCAGTACTTC CASRRGSSYEQYF
TRBJ2-3 - - TRBV13 TGTGCCAGCAGCTTATTTGGGCAGGGTCTGAATACGCAGTATTTT CASSLFGQGLNTQYF
TRBJ1-2 TRBD1 - TRBV5-1 TGCGCCAGCAGCTTTACAGGGGGCCTTAACTATGGCTACACCTTC CASSFTGGLNYGYTF
TRBJ1-1 - - TRBV5-1 TGCGCCAGCAGCTCGACAGGCTTTGAAGCTTTCTTT CASSSTGFEAFF
TRBJ2-1 TRBD1 - TRBV9 TGTGCCAGCAGCGTAGGAGGGGGCCGCTCCTACAATGAGCAGTTCTTC CASSVGGGRSYNEQFF
TRBJ2-6 - - TRBV27 TGTGCCAGCAGTATACAGAAGCTGTCGGGGGCCAACGTCCTGACTTTC CASSIQKLSGANVLTF
TRBJ1-4 - - TRBV5-1 TGCGCCAGCAGCGCCGGACAGATTAATGAAAAACTGTTTTTT CASSAGQINEKLFF
TRBJ2-5 TRBD2 - TRBV15 TGTGCCACCAGCAGAGTTAGGCGGGGGAAGAGCCAAGAGACCCAGTACTTC CATSRVRRGKSQETQYF
TRBJ1-5 TRBD1 - TRBV4-1 TGCGCCAGCAGCCATCAACAGGGGGGGGGCGAACCCCAGCATTTT CASSHQQGGGEPQHF
TRBJ2-1 TRBD1 few TRBV7-6 TGTGCCAGCAGCCAACCGGGACAGGGGGGATGGGAGCAGTTCTTC CASSQPGQGGWEQFF
TRBJ1-2 - - TRBV28 TGTGCCAGCAGGTCCGCTTCGATGGGGGGGCGTAACGACAACCTCTATGGCTACACCTTC CASRSASMGGRNDNLYGYTF
TRBJ1-5 - - TRBV7-6 TGTGCCAGCAGCTATCGGGAAGATCAGCCCCAGCATTTT CASSYREDQPQHF
TRBJ2-7 TRBD1 many TRBV2 TGTGCCAGCAGCCCTGAAGGGCAGGGGGCGGGGGAGCAGTACTTC CASSPEGQGAGEQYF
TRBJ1-1 - - TRBV19 TGTGCCAGTAGGACAGATCATAAAATGAACACTGAAGCTTTCTTT CASRTDHKMNTEAFF
TRBJ1-6 - - TRBV19 TGTGCCAGTAGTTCGAGAGGACTTAATTCACCCCTCCACTTT CASSSRGLNSPLHF
TRBJ2-7 TRBD2 - TRBV6-4 TGTGCCAGCAGTGCGACTAGCGGGGGGGCTCTACAGTACTTC CASSATSGGALQYF
TRBJ2-3 - - TRBV9 TGTGCCAGCAGCGCCCACCCAGGGTTTTTTCGCACAGATACGCAGTATTTT CASSAHPGFFRTDTQYF
TRBJ2-7 - - TRBV7-2 TGTGCCAGCAGCTTAGTTCCCCAGGGCGCCTACGAGCAGTACTTC CASSLVPQGAYEQYF
TRBJ1-2 TRBD1 once TRBV20-1 TGCAGTGCTTGGGGACAGGGAGGCTACACCTTC CSAWGQGGYTF
TRBJ2-7 - - TRBV5-1 TGCGCCAGCAGCTTGGGGAAAGAGGGCCTCGAGCAGTACTTC CASSLGKEGLEQYF
TRBJ2-1 - - TRBV27 TGTGCCAGCAGTTTAAAGGGGGACCTTTCCTACAATGAGCAGTTCTTC CASSLKGDLSYNEQFF
TRBJ2-6 - - TRBV5-1 TGCGCCAGCAGCTTGAGGGGCGACCCTGGGGCCAACGTCCTGACTTTC CASSLRGDPGANVLTF
TRBJ2-3 TRBD2 - TRBV27 TGTGCCAGCAGTTTCCCGGGACTAGCGGGGGAAGATACGCAGTATTTT CASSFPGLAGEDTQYF
TRBJ1-6 TRBD1 - TRBV7-3 TGTGCCAGCAGTTTAAAGGGGGCAGGGCCCCTCCACTTT CASSLKGAGPLHF
TRBJ2-6 - - TRBV4-2 TGTGCCAGCAGCCAAGATAATGGATATGTTTTCAGGAACAGGTTGGCTGGGGCCAACGTCCTGACTTTC CASSQDNGYVFRNRLAGANVLTF
TRBJ1-2 - - TRBV6-4 TGTGCCAGCAGCCCCGGGGGGTCTAACTATGGCTACACCTTC CASSPGGSNYGYTF
TRBJ1-2 - - TRBV11-1 TGTGCCACCGACAGGCCCCACAACTATGGCTACACCTTC CATDRPHNYGYTF
TRBJ2-7 - - TRBV21-1 TGTGCCAGCAGCAAAGTTGGACTAGCGGGAGACGAGCAGTACTTC CASSKVGLAGDEQYF
TRBJ2-1 TRBD2 few TRBV9 TGTGCCAGCAGCACAGGACTAGCGGGGGGGCCAGACAATGAGCAGTTCTTC CASSTGLAGGPDNEQFF
TRBJ2-1 - - TRBV11-2 TGTGCCAGCAGCACTGGACCCAGGGCTTCAAAGGGGAATGAGCAGTTCTTC CASSTGPRASKGNEQFF
TRBJ1-1 - - TRBV27 TGTGCCAGCAGTCCCCCCGGGGGTAGGGACACTGAAGCTTTCTTT CASSPPGGRDTEAFF
TRBJ1-1 - - TRBV18 TGTGCCAGCTCCTCAATTGCTTCAGGGGCGAGCTTGAACACTGAAGCTTTCTTT CASSSIASGASLNTEAFF
TRBJ2-7 TRBD1 - TRBV6-5 TGTGCCAGCGACAGGGGCCGCTCCTACGAGCAGTACTTC CASDRGRSYEQYF
TRBJ1-5 TRBD1 - TRBV27 TGTGCCAGCAGTATAGGACAGGCCAATCAGCCCCAGCATTTT CASSIGQANQPQHF
TRBJ1-1 - - TRBV2 TGTGCCAGCATCACGGCAGGGATGAACACTGAAGCTTTCTTT CASITAGMNTEAFF
TRBJ1-2 - - TRBV27 TGTGCCAGCAGTTTTTACAGCAACTATGGCTACACCTTC CASSFYSNYGYTF
TRBJ2-7 - - TRBV27 TGTGCCAGCAGTCTCACCTTTGGGCCCTACGAGCAGTACTTC CASSLTFGPYEQYF
TRBJ2-1 TRBD2 - TRBV19 TGTGCCAGTAGTCCCGGGGGGGGGACTAGCGGGATTCGGAATGAGCAGTTCTTC CASSPGGGTSGIRNEQFF
TRBJ2-7 TRBD2 - TRBV7-2 TGTGCCAGCAGCTCCCCAGCGGGGGGAGTAGAGCAGTACTTC CASSSPAGGVEQYF
TRBJ1-3 TRBD1 - TRBV18 TGTGCCAGCTCACCTCGGACAGGCTCTGGAAACACCATATATTTT CASSPRTGSGNTIYF
TRBJ2-1 - - TRBV27 TGTGCCAGCAGTAGGAGGGACAGTTACAATGAGCAGTTCTTC CASSRRDSYNEQFF
TRBJ2-5 TRBD2 - TRBV7-8 TGTGCCAGCAGCTTCGCTAGCGGGAGTAGGCAAGAGACCCAGTACTTC CASSFASGSRQETQYF
TRBJ1-3 - - TRBV9 TGTGCCAGCAGTGATAAGGCGGGAGCCTCTGGAAACACCATATATTTT CASSDKAGASGNTIYF
TRBJ1-1 - - TRBV13 TGTGCCAGCAGCTTGCGGGATACGAACACTGAAGCTTTCTTT CASSLRDTNTEAFF
TRBJ2-7 - - TRBV9 TGTGCCAGCAGCGTAGGGTTTAACTCGGTGAACGAGCAGTACTTC CASSVGFNSVNEQYF
TRBJ1-2 - - TRBV19 TGTGCCAGTAGTATGCAACGTCAGGGCTCTAACTATGGCTACACCTTC CASSMQRQGSNYGYTF
TRBJ2-5 - - TRBV10-3 TGTGCCATCAGTGAGCGGGACTTGGATCAAGAGACCCAGTACTTC CAISERDLDQETQYF
TRBJ1-1 TRBD1 - TRBV7-9 TGTGCCAGCAGCTCTCCCCTGTCCCAGGGCACAGGGGGTGAAGCTTTCTTT CASSSPLSQGTGGEAFF
TRBJ2-1 TRBD1 once TRBV19 TGTGCCAGTAGCGTTGGACAGGTGCAGTTCTTC CASSVGQVQFF
TRBJ2-2 - - TRBV25-1 TGTGCCAGCAGTGACCCCCTAGGGGCAATAAACACCGGGGAGCTGTTTTTT CASSDPLGAINTGELFF
TRBJ1-2 - - TRBV18 TGTGCCAGCTCACCAAGCGGGACGCCCGATGGCTACACCTTC CASSPSGTPDGYTF
TRBJ1-1 - - TRBV19 TGTGCCAGTAGTATTCAGGGGATGAACACTGAAGCTTTCTTT CASSIQGMNTEAFF
TRBJ2-1 TRBD2 - TRBV13 TGTGCCAGCAGCTTCATTACGGGGGGACGCAATGAGCAGTTCTTC CASSFITGGRNEQFF
TRBJ2-1 TRBD2 - TRBV6-4 TGTGCCAGCAGTGACGAGCGGGAGGGAGTAAATGAGCAGTTCTTC CASSDEREGVNEQFF
TRBJ2-2 TRBD2 - TRBV4-3 TGCGCCAGCAGCCAAGCTCTAGCGGGAGCCGGCACCGGGGAGCTGTTTTTT CASSQALAGAGTGELFF
TRBJ1-1 TRBD1 - TRBV30 TGTGCCTCACACACGGGACAGGGGAACACTGAAGCTTTCTTT CASHTGQGNTEAFF
TRBJ1-4 - - TRBV9 TGTGCCAGCAGCGTAGGGAGTCTAACTAATGAAAAACTGTTTTTT CASSVGSLTNEKLFF